The clone carrying this TCR beta chain appeared a single time. Its antigen is not known. The data derive from a study of Ad26.COV2.S vaccination and SARS-CoV-2 variants. About the study: The vaccine Ad26.COV2.S was put into the muscle once, or twice with 56 days between. General study findings and limits: Reportedly, after vaccination the spike-specific CD8+ and CD4+ T cell responses displayed substantial breadth.

Trimming left V 2 bases short and J 3 bases short, with 21 bases between. In germline, CDR1 is ENHRY, CDR2 SYGVKD. CDR3 length: 18 amino acids. The treatment here: around 19 received Ad26.COV2.S at low or high dose, single or two shots; roughly five received placebo; per-sample allocation not given. On day 63 after the first injection, vaccine and placebo recipients gave samples. A Boston adult aged 18-55 years was the donor. Repertoires were generated with immunoSEQ multiplex PCR, while TCRdb's copy carries only in-frame clones and drops some. The sample gives around 500,000 clones, roughly nine tenths of which show up once; around 1.8% is in the top ten.

The rearrangement links TRBV10-3 to TRBJ2-3; tentatively, D is TRBD2 (6 bases). The TCR sequence derives from a person between 18 and 65 years old who received the Ad26.COV2.S COVID-19 vaccine or a placebo. Sequences were derived from peripheral blood, sampled in a trial of Ad26.COV2.S vaccine versus placebo. The DNA of the CDR3 is TGTGCCATCAGTGAGCCCCTTCCGACTAGTTGGGGTACAGATACGCAGTATTTT. Its protein product is CAISEPLPTSWGTDTQYF.